This T cell receptor (beta chain) emerged from a study of blood T cells in healthy people across ages. Study-wide results and caveats: It was held that the diversity estimates obtained from one million T cells were underestimates.

On this clonotype: Its antigen remains unidentified.

The use of a sample-barcoded 5' primer and a J-beta primer mix characterized a second PCR of roughly 6 to 11 cycles. The study obtained at least 3 million CDR3-containing paired-end reads from every sample. Via MiXCR, TCRdb re-called the 5' RACE reads, giving one row per CDR3 protein. The data show roughly 1.5 million distinct CDR3 sequences, roughly 43% seen once. Total RNA, at least 6 micrograms per sample, was extracted from PBMCs. The receptor was isolated from a woman younger than 35 in good health. The sample consisted of blood.

For the CDR3, the DNA is TGTGCCAGCTCACCGGGCAGGGATGGCAATCAGCCCCAGCATTTT. It is translated as CASSPGRDGNQPQHF. The rearrangement joins TRBV18 to TRBJ1-5; possibly TRBD1 for D (5 bases). The V gene's germline CDR1 is KGHSH and CDR2 LQKENI. CDR3 length equals 15 residues. The V gene lost 3 bases and the J gene lost 2 bases, with 11 bases spanning the gap.